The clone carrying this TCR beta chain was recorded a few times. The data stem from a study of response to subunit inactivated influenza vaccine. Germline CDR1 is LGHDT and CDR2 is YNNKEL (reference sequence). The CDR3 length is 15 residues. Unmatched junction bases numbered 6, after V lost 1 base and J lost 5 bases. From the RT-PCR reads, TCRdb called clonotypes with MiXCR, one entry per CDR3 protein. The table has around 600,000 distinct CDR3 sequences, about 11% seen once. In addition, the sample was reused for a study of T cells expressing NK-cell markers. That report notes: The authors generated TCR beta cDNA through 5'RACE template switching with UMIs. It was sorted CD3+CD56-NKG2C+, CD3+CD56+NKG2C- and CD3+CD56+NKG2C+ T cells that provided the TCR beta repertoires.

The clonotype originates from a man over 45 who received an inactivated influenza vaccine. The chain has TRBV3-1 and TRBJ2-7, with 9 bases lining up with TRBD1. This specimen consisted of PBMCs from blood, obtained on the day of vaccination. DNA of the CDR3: TGTGCCAGCAGCCAAGCCCGGGACAGGGTCCACGAGCAGTACTTC. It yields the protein CASSQARDRVHEQYF.